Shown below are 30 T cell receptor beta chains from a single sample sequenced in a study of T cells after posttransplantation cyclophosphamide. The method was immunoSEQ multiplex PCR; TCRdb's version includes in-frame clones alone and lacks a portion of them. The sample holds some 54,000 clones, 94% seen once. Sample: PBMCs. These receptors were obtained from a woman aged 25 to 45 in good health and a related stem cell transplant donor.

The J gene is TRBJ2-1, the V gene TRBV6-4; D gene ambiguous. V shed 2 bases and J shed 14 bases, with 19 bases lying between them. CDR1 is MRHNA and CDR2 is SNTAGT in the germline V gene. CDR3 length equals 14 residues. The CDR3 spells CASSDTESSASKFF. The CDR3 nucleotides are TGTGCCAGCAGTGACACAGAAAGCTCAGCCTCGAAGTTCTTC.

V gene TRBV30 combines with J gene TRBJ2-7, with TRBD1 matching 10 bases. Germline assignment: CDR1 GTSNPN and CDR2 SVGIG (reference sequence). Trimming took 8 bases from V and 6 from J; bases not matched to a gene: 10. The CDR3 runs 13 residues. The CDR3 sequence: CARGDRGPGEQYF. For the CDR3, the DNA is TGTGCCCGCGGGGACAGGGGTCCTGGCGAGCAGTACTTC. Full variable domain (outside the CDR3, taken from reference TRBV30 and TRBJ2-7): SQTIHQWPATLVQPVGSPLSLECTVEGTSNPNLYWYRQAAGRGLQLLFYSVGIGQISSEVPQNLSASRPQDRQFILSSKKLLLSDSGFYLCARGDRGPGEQYFGPGTRLTVT.

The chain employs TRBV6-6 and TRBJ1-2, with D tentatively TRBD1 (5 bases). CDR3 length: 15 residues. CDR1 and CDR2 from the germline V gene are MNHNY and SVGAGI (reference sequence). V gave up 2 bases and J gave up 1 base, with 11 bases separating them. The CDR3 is CASSYGRTLNYGYTF. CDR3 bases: TGTGCCAGCAGTTACGGGCGGACACTTAACTATGGCTACACCTTC.

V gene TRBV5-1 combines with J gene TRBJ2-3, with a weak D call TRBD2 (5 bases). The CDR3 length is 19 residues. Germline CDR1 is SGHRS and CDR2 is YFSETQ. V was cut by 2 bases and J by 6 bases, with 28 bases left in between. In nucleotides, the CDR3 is TGCGCCAGCAGCTTCCCAAGACCGGGGAAGACACCTATAATGGATACGCAGTATTTT. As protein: CASSFPRPGKTPIMDTQYF. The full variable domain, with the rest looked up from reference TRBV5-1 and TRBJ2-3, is KAGVTQTPRYLIKTRGQQVTLSCSPISGHRSVSWYQQTPGQGLQFLFEYFSETQRNKGNFPGRFSGRQFSNSRSEMNVSTLELGDSALYLCASSFPRPGKTPIMDTQYFGPGTRLTVL.

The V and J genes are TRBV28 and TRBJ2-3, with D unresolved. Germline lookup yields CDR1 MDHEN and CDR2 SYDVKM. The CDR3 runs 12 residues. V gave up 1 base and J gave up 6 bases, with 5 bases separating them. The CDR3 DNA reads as TGTGCCAGCAGTTTATCGCAGGATACGCAGTATTTT. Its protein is CASSLSQDTQYF. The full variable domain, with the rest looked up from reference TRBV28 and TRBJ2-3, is DVKVTQSSRYLVKRTGEKVFLECVQDMDHENMFWYRQDPGLGLRLIYFSYDVKMKEKGDIPEGYSVSREKKERFSLILESASTNQTSMYLCASSLSQDTQYFGPGTRLTVL.

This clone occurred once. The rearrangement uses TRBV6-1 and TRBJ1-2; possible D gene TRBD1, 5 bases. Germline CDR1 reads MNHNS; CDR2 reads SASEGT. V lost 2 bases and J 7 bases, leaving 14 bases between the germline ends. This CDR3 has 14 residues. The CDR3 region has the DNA TGTGCCAGCAGTGAACGTAGACAGATAGGTGGCTACACCTTC. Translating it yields CASSERRQIGGYTF.

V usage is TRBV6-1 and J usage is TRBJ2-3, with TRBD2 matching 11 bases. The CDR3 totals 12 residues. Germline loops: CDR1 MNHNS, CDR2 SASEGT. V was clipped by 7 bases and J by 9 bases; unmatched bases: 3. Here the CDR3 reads CASNSGGGTQYF. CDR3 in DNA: TGTGCCAGCAATAGCGGGGGGGGGACGCAGTATTTT.

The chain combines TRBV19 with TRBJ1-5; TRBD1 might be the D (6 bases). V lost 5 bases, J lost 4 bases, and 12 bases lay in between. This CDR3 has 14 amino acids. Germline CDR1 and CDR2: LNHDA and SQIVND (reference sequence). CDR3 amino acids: CASSEGQKNQPQHF. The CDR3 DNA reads TGTGCCAGTAGTGAAGGACAGAAGAATCAGCCCCAGCATTTT.

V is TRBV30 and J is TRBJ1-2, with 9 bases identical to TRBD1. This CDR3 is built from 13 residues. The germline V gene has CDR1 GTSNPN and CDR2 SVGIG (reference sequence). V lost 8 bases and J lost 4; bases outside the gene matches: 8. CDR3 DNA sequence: TGTGCCGGAAGACAGGGGGGGCGCTATGGCTACACCTTC. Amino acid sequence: CAGRQGGRYGYTF. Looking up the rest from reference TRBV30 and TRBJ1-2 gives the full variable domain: SQTIHQWPATLVQPVGSPLSLECTVEGTSNPNLYWYRQAAGRGLQLLFYSVGIGQISSEVPQNLSASRPQDRQFILSSKKLLLSDSGFYLCAGRQGGRYGYTFGSGTRLTVV.

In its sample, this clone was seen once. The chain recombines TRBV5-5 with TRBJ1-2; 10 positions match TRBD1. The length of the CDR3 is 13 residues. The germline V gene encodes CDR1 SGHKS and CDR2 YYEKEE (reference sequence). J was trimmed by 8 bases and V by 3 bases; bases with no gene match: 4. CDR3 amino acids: CASSSTGGRGYTF. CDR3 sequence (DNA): TGTGCCAGCAGCTCGACAGGGGGCCGGGGCTACACCTTC.

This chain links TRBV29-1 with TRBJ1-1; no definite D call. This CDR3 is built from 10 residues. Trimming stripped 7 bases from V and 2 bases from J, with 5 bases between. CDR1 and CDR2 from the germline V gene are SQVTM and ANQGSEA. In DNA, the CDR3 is TGCAGCGCCTCTAACACTGAAGCTTTCTTT. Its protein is CSASNTEAFF.

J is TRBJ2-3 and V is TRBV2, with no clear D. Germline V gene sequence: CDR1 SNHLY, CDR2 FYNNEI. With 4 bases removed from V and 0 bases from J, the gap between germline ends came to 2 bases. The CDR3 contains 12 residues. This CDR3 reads CASSASTDTQYF. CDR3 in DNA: TGTGCCAGCAGTGCTAGCACAGATACGCAGTATTTT.

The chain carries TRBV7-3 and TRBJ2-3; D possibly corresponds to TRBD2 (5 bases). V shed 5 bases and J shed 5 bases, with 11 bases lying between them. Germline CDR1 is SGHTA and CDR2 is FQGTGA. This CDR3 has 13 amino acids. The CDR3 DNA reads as TGTGCCAGCAGCCTCGGGAAGGGAGATACGCAGTATTTT. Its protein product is CASSLGKGDTQYF. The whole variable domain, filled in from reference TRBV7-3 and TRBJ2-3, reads GAGVSQTPSNKVTEKGKYVELRCDPISGHTALYWYRQSLGQGPEFLIYFQGTGAADDSGLPNDRFFAVRPEGSVSTLKIQRTERGDSAVYLCASSLGKGDTQYFGPGTRLTVL.

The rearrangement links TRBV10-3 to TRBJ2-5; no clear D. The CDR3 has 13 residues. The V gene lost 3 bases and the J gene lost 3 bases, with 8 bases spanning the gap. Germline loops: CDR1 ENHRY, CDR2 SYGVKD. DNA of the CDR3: TGTGCCATCAGTGACAGGTTGGAAGAGACCCAGTACTTC. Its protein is CAISDRLEETQYF.

The DNA of the CDR3 is TGTGCCAGCAGGAGGGACAACCGTAATGAAAAACTGTTTTTT. It translates to CASRRDNRNEKLFF. V and J are TRBV6-5 and TRBJ1-4, with D possibly being TRBD1 (6 bases). The CDR3 has 14 amino acids. Trimming shortened V by 6 bases and J by 4 bases, and 12 bases separated the two germline ends. Germline loops: CDR1 MNHEY, CDR2 SVGAGI.

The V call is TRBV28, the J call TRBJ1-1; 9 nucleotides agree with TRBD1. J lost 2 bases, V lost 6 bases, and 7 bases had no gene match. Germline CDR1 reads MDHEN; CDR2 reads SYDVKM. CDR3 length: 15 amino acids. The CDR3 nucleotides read TGTGCCAGCAGGGAGGACAGGGGATCAAACACTGAAGCTTTCTTT. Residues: CASREDRGSNTEAFF. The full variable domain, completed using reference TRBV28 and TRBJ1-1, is DVKVTQSSRYLVKRTGEKVFLECVQDMDHENMFWYRQDPGLGLRLIYFSYDVKMKEKGDIPEGYSVSREKKERFSLILESASTNQTSMYLCASREDRGSNTEAFFGQGTRLTVV.

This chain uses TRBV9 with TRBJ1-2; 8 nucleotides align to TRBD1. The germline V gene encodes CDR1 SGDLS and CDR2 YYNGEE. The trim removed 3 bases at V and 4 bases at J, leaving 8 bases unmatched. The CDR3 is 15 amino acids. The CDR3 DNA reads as TGTGCCAGCAGCGCCGGGGCAGGGGGCGGCTATGGCTACACCTTC. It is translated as CASSAGAGGGYGYTF.

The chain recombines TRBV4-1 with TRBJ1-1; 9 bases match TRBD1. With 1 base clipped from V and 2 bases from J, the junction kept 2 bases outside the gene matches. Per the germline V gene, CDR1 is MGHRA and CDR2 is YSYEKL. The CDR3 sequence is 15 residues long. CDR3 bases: TGCGCCAGCAGCCAAGTTACAGGGGGCAACACTGAAGCTTTCTTT. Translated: CASSQVTGGNTEAFF.

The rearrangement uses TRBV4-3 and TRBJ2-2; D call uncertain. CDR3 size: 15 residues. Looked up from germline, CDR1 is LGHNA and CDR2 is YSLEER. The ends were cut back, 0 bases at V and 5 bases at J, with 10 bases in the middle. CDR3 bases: TGCGCCAGCAGCCAAGATACGGGTTGGACCGGGGAGCTGTTTTTT. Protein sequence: CASSQDTGWTGELFF.

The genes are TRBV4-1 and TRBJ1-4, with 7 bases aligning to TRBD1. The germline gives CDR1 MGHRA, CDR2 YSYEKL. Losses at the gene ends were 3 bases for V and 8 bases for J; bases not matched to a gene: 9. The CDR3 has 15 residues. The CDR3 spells CASSQRRGPGEKLFF. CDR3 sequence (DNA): TGCGCCAGCAGCCAGCGGAGGGGGCCCGGCGAAAAACTGTTTTTT.

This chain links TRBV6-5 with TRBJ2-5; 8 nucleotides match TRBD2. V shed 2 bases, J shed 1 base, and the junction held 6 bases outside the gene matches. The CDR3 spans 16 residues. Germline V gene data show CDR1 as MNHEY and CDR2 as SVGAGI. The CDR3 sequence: CASSYGAGGFQETQYF. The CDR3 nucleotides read TGTGCCAGCAGTTACGGGGCGGGGGGCTTCCAAGAGACCCAGTACTTC.

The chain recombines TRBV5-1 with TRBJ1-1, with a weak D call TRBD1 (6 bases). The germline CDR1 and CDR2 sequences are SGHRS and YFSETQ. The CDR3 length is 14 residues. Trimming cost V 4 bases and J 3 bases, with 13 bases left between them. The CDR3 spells CASSKGVGDTEAFF. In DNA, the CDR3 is TGCGCCAGCAGCAAGGGGGTAGGGGACACTGAAGCTTTCTTT.

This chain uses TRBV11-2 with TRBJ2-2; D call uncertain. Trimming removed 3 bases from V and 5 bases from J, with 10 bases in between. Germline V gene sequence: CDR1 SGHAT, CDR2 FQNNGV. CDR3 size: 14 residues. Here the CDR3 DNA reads TGTGCCAGCAGCTTTCCGACTCCGACCGGGGAGCTGTTTTTT. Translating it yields CASSFPTPTGELFF.

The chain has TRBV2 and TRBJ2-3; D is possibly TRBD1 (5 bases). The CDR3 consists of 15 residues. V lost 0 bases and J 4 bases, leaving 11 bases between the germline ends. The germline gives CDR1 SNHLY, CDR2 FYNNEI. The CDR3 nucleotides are TGTGCCAGCAGTGAAGCGCAGGGTCGGGCAGATACGCAGTATTTT. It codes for CASSEAQGRADTQYF.

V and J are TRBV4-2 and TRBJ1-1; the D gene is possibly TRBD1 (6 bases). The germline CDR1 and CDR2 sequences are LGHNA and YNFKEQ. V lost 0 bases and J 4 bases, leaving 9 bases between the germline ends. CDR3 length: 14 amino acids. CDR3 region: CASSQDVGGTEAFF. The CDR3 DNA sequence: TGTGCCAGCAGCCAAGATGTAGGGGGCACTGAAGCTTTCTTT.

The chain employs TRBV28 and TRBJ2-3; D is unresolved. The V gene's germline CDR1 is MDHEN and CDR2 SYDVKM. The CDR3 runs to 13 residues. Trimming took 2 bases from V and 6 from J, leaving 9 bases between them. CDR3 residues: CASSLMRLDTQYF. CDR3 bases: TGTGCCAGCAGTTTAATGCGACTGGATACGCAGTATTTT.

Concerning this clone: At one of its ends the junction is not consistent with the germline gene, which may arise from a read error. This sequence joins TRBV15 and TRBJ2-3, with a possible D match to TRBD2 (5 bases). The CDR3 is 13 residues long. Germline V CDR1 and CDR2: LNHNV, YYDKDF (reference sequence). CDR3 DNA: TGTGCCGCCAGCAGAGGGCAGGTAGATACGCAGTATTTT. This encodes CAASRGQVDTQYF.

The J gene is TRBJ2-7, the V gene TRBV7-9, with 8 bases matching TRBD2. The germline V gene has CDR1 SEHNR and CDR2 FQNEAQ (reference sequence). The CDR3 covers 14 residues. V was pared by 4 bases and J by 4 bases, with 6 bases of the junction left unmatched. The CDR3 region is CASSSSRGGYEQYF. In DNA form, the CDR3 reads TGTGCCAGCAGCTCAAGCCGGGGGGGTTACGAGCAGTACTTC.

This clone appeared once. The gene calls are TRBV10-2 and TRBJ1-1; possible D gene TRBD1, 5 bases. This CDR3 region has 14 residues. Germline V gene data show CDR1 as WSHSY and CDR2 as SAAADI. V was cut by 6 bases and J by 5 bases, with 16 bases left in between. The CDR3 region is CASRAGSMGTEAFF. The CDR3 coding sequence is TGCGCCAGCAGGGCAGGGTCCATGGGGACTGAAGCTTTCTTT.

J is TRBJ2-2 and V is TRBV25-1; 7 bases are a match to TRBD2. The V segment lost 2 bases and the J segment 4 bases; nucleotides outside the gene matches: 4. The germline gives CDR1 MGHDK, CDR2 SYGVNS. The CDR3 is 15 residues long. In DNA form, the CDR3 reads TGTGCCAGCAGTGAAGCTGCTAGCGGCACCGGGGAGCTGTTTTTT. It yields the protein CASSEAASGTGELFF.